The rows below give T cell receptor beta chains drawn from one sample of a study of vaccination and CD4 T cells after COVID-19. TCRdb processed the PCR reads anew with MiXCR; each CDR3 protein has one entry. The data show some 15,000 distinct CDR3 sequences, 35% to 40% seen once. These TCRs are of unknown antigen specificity. Sequencing was performed on cultured CD4+ T cells from blood. The receptors derive from a human donor with COVID-19. CDR3s include the opening cysteine and the closing phenylalanine or tryptophan. A D gene is named only where the DNA matches it firmly. Not every row has a clone size; where given, it reads once, few, many or a size class.

j_call v_call d_call clone_size cdr3_nt cdr3_aa
TRBJ2-7 TRBV2 . few TGTGCCAGCAGAAACTCCGGGGTCAGGCAGTACTTC CASRNSGVRQYF
TRBJ2-2 TRBV11-3 . few TGTGCCAGCAGCGGAGGGACGGGCACCGGGGAGCTGTTTTTT CASSGGTGTGELFF
TRBJ2-7 TRBV6-5 . large TGTGCCAGCAGTTACCTCGGAGTGGGCTCCTACGAGCAGTACTTC CASSYLGVGSYEQYF
TRBJ2-7 TRBV28 . . TGTGCCAGCACTACTTTCTACGAGCAGTACTTC CASTTFYEQYF
TRBJ2-7 TRBV5-1 TRBD1 . TGCGCCAGCAGCATCGGACAGGGGGCGGTTGGCGAGCAGTACTTC CASSIGQGAVGEQYF
TRBJ2-7 TRBV5-6 TRBD2 . TGTGCCAGCAGCCCCCGGCTAGCGGGGGCCCCCTACGAGCAGTACTTC CASSPRLAGAPYEQYF
TRBJ2-3 TRBV7-8 . . TGTGCCAGCAGCTTCGGGACAATTCAAGGCACAGATACGCAGTATTTT CASSFGTIQGTDTQYF
TRBJ2-7 TRBV19 TRBD1 few TGTGCCAGTACTCCGGGACAGGGGACCTACGAGCAGTACTTC CASTPGQGTYEQYF
TRBJ2-7 TRBV11-1 TRBD1 . TGTGCCAGCACCCCGGAGGCGAGGACAGGGGGCCTCGAGCAGTACTTC CASTPEARTGGLEQYF
TRBJ1-2 TRBV6-1 . . TGTGCCAGCAGGCCAAGGGGGGAGGCCGGAGGCTACACCTTC CASRPRGEAGGYTF
TRBJ2-4 TRBV7-9 . . TGTGCCACCCTACCCGAGGTGGAACCTGACATTCAGTACTTC CATLPEVEPDIQYF
TRBJ2-5 TRBV27 TRBD1 few TGTGCCAGCAGGGCAGGACAGGGGTCCGAGTACCAAGAGACCCAGTACTTC CASRAGQGSEYQETQYF
TRBJ2-5 TRBV4-3 TRBD2 . TGCGCCAGCAGCCCAACTAGCGGGGGGGCCCTCGTGACCCAGTACTTC CASSPTSGGALVTQYF
TRBJ1-5 TRBV7-9 . . TGTGCCAGCAGCCTGGGGGGGGGCAGCAATCAGCCCCAGCATTTT CASSLGGGSNQPQHF
TRBJ2-7 TRBV11-3 . . TGTGCCAGCAAAGGGCACCCTAGGCTCTACGAGCAGTACTTC CASKGHPRLYEQYF
TRBJ1-2 TRBV10-1 . . TGCGCCAGCAGTGAGGGGAATGGCTACACCTTC CASSEGNGYTF
TRBJ2-4 TRBV5-1 TRBD2 . TGCGCCAGCAGCTTGGCCAGTTTCGGCGGGGGGGCGGACATTCAGTACTTC CASSLASFGGGADIQYF
TRBJ1-6 TRBV19 TRBD1 few TGTGCCAGTAGTAACAGGGGGATTGCACCCCTCCACTTT CASSNRGIAPLHF
TRBJ2-5 TRBV7-2 . few TGTGCCAGCAGCTTGCAGCGAGAGACCCAGTACTTC CASSLQRETQYF